This T cell receptor (beta chain) stems from a study of blood T cell repertoires in COVID-19. Authors' data handling: Amplification with reference gene primers provided the estimates of nucleated cell counts. Method: immunoSEQ multiplex PCR; TCRdb's copy keeps in-frame clones and lacks some. The V and J calls and clone size are taken from that table; D and trimming were inferred from the DNA. Here the sample spans approximately 260,000 clones, 90% being singletons. About this clone: The same CDR3 is also encoded by other DNA sequences in this sample.

It was during active infection that Seattle patients were enrolled and then longitudinally followed. CDR3 length: 13 residues. CDR1 LGHDT and CDR2 YNNKEL come from the germline V gene (reference sequence). Trimming pared 0 bases from V and 4 bases from J, leaving 4 bases between. The sequenced sample consisted of peripheral blood. The chain employs TRBV3-1 (or the pseudogene TRBV3-2) and TRBJ1-5; D is unclear. This sequence was found in a woman aged 55 to 70 with COVID-19, enrolled during active disease. DNA of the CDR3: TGTGCCAGCAGCCAAGATCTAAATCAGCCCCAGCATTTT. It codes for CASSQDLNQPQHF.